The rows below give T cell receptor beta chains drawn from one sample of a study of a mutant IDH1 vaccine in newly diagnosed glioma. Sequencing used immunoSEQ multiplex PCR; TCRdb keeps in-frame clones, though not all of them. The sample has tens of thousands of clones, roughly 80% seen once. Material: PBMCs, obtained from a glioma patient treated with radiotherapy, temozolomide or both. The source of these receptors is a man younger than 35 with glioma. The CDR3 runs from the conserved cysteine through the conserved F or W. D genes are given only for firm matches. Size values are once, few and many counts, or a class for expanded clones, and some rows have none.

V gene: TRBV18
D gene: .
clone size: .
J gene: TRBJ2-2
CDR3 DNA: TGTGCCAGCTCACTGGACCATCGAGGGGAGCTGTTTTTT
CDR3 protein: CASSLDHRGELFF

V gene: TRBV29-1
D gene: TRBD1
clone size: .
J gene: TRBJ1-2
CDR3 DNA: TGCAGCGTTTTTTACAGGGGGTCCTATGGCTACACCTTC
CDR3 protein: CSVFYRGSYGYTF

V gene: TRBV6-7
D gene: TRBD2
clone size: .
J gene: TRBJ2-7
CDR3 DNA: TGTGCCAGCAGTTACCGCGGGGAGGGAGAGCAGTACTTC
CDR3 protein: CASSYRGEGEQYF

V gene: TRBV15
D gene: .
clone size: .
J gene: TRBJ1-2
CDR3 DNA: TGTGCCACCAGCAGAGCTATGGGGGGGTACGGCTACACCTTC
CDR3 protein: CATSRAMGGYGYTF

V gene: TRBV5-1
D gene: .
clone size: once
J gene: TRBJ2-1
CDR3 DNA: TGCGCCAGCGGACAAGAGCGGACCTACAATGAGCAGTTCTTC
CDR3 protein: CASGQERTYNEQFF

V gene: TRBV7-2
D gene: .
clone size: once
J gene: TRBJ1-5
CDR3 DNA: TGTGCCAGCAGCTTTGTCAGTAGCAATCAGCCCCAGCATTTT
CDR3 protein: CASSFVSSNQPQHF

V gene: TRBV6-5
D gene: TRBD1
clone size: .
J gene: TRBJ1-2
CDR3 DNA: TGTGCCAGCAGTTACTCCCAGGGGGTAGAGGGCTACACCTTC
CDR3 protein: CASSYSQGVEGYTF

V gene: TRBV4-3
D gene: TRBD1
clone size: .
J gene: TRBJ1-4
CDR3 DNA: TGCGCCAGCAGCCCAAATGGGGGGACAGGGAATGAAAAACTGTTTTTT
CDR3 protein: CASSPNGGTGNEKLFF

V gene: TRBV29-1
D gene: TRBD1
clone size: .
J gene: TRBJ1-4
CDR3 DNA: TGCAGCGTTGAAGGGACAGGCCCTAATGAAAAACTGTTTTTT
CDR3 protein: CSVEGTGPNEKLFF

V gene: TRBV13
D gene: .
clone size: .
J gene: TRBJ2-4
CDR3 DNA: TGTGCCAGCAGCTTAGGGAGAGGGGCCAAAAACATTCAGTACTTC
CDR3 protein: CASSLGRGAKNIQYF

V gene: TRBV14
D gene: TRBD1
clone size: .
J gene: TRBJ1-2
CDR3 DNA: TGTGCCAGCAGCCAATCTTACAGCGGACAGGGGGTTAACTATGGCTACACCTTC
CDR3 protein: CASSQSYSGQGVNYGYTF

V gene: TRBV19
D gene: TRBD2
clone size: .
J gene: TRBJ2-1
CDR3 DNA: TGTGCCAGTAGTATGGGGACTAGCGGGGGGGGTTGGATCTTC
CDR3 protein: CASSMGTSGGGWIF

V gene: TRBV5-1
D gene: .
clone size: .
J gene: TRBJ1-1
CDR3 DNA: TGCGCCAGCAGCCTACTTGGTTCTACACTTGAAGCTTTCTTT
CDR3 protein: CASSLLGSTLEAFF

V gene: TRBV11-2
D gene: .
clone size: .
J gene: TRBJ1-4
CDR3 DNA: TGTGCCAGCAGCTTATGGAGGAGTGAAAAACTGTTTTTT
CDR3 protein: CASSLWRSEKLFF

V gene: TRBV4-1
D gene: TRBD1
clone size: .
J gene: TRBJ1-3
CDR3 DNA: TGCGCCAGCAGCCGGACAGGAGGTGGAAACACCATATATTTT
CDR3 protein: CASSRTGGGNTIYF

V gene: TRBV7-9
D gene: TRBD1
clone size: .
J gene: TRBJ1-1
CDR3 DNA: TGTGCCAGCAGCTTGCAGGGGGCGACGAACACTGAAGCTTTCTTT
CDR3 protein: CASSLQGATNTEAFF

V gene: TRBV7-8
D gene: .
clone size: .
J gene: TRBJ1-5
CDR3 DNA: TGTGCCAGCAGCTCGACCGGCGCCAGAATTAACCAGCCCCAGCATTTT
CDR3 protein: CASSSTGARINQPQHF

V gene: TRBV5-6
D gene: TRBD1
clone size: large
J gene: TRBJ2-7
CDR3 DNA: TGTGCCAGCAGCTGGGACAGGGGACCCTACGAGCAGTACTTC
CDR3 protein: CASSWDRGPYEQYF